This T cell receptor beta chain emerged from a study of T-cell reconstitution after alpha-beta-depleted transplantation in children. Whole-study findings and limits: Reported findings indicate that, about two months after transplant, alpha-beta T cells came from several hundred expanded clones, which were derived from non-depleted graft cells. Diversity of TCRbeta at day 60 was high in some patients, arising from surviving recipient T cells and thymic progenitors. One year post-transplant, T-cell counts and diversity were largely derived from T cells produced anew.

Construction of the TCRbeta library involved unique molecular identifiers. TCRdb independently ran MiXCR on the PCR reads; one entry per CDR3 protein. The sample contains hundreds of thousands of distinct CDR3 sequences, about 26% of which appear only once. As to this clonotype: Its matching antigen is unknown. A single base separates this from a much larger clone, so it may be a read error.

Looked up from germline, CDR1 is SGHDT and CDR2 is YYEEEE. The CDR3 runs 13 residues. Trimming took 2 bases from V and 7 from J, leaving 10 bases between them. The gene calls are TRBV5-6 and TRBJ2-1, with TRBD1 as a possible D gene (5 bases). This TCR was recovered from a girl aged 2 to 10 with Fanconi anemia, due to receive a stem cell transplant. Sequences were derived from PBMCs, sampled before TCRalphabeta/CD19-depleted stem cell transplant. The CDR3 spells CASSFTAGNEQFF. In DNA, the CDR3 is TGTGCCAGCAGCTTCACGGCAGGGAATGAGCAGTTCTTC.